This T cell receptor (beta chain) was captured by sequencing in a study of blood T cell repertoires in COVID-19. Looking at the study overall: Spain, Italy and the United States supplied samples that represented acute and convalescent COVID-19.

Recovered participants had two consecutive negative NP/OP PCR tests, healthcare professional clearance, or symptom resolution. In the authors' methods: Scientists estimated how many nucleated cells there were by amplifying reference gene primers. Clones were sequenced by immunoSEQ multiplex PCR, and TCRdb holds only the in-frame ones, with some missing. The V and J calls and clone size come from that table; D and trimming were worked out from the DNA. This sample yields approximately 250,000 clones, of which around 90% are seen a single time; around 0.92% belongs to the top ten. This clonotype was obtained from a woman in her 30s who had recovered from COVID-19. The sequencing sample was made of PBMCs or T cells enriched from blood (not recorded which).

The CDR3 loop reads CASSSDRGSTEAFF. The CDR3 region has the DNA TGTGCCAGCAGCTCAGACAGGGGAAGCACTGAAGCTTTCTTT. This sequence joins TRBV7-9 and TRBJ1-1; 8 bases match TRBD1. Germline V gene data show CDR1 as SEHNR and CDR2 as FQNEAQ (reference sequence). J lost 4 bases, V lost 4 bases, and 5 bases had no gene match. CDR3 size: 14 residues.